This T cell receptor (beta chain) came from a study of T cells after yellow fever vaccination. The study made its TCR cDNA through 5'RACE template switching. That step introduced a universal primer site along with UMIs. MiXCR, run by TCRdb on the 5' RACE reads, gives a single entry per CDR3 protein. This table has under 600,000 distinct CDR3 sequences, about a fifth appearing once. On this clonotype itself: What it recognizes is unknown.

Germline lookup yields CDR1 MNHEY and CDR2 SVGEGT. J gave up 6 bases and V 4 bases, and 12 bases lay outside the gene matches. The CDR3 covers 19 residues. Study findings and constraints: The booster saw the reappearance of most primary-vaccination clones (about 95% CD4, 88% CD8). The CD4 and CD8 compartments had a small share of their clonotypes in common.

The chain couples TRBV6-2 or TRBV6-3 to TRBJ2-2; 15 bases line up with TRBD2. Specimen: PBMCs, collected approximately 20 days after the first yellow fever vaccination. This TCR was sampled from a man aged 18 to 30 who received the YFV17D yellow fever vaccine. CDR3 nucleotide sequence: TGTGCCAGCAGTTGGCCCCGGACTAGCGGGGGGGCCCTCGCCGGGGAGCTGTTTTTT. Residues: CASSWPRTSGGALAGELFF.